These 30 T cell receptor beta chains share one sample of origin, sequenced in a study of T cells in Graves' hyperthyroidism and ophthalmopathy. Researchers took RNA transcripts and amplified the TCR beta CDR3 regions from them. The HTBI primer set served for first-round RT-PCR of the TCR CDR3. TCRdb redid the calling of the multiplex PCR reads with MiXCR, one entry per CDR3 protein. The sample yields a few hundred thousand distinct CDR3 sequences, around 19% seen once. Sequenced sample: blood. The receptors were gathered from a middle-aged man with Graves' hyperthyroidism.

This chain joins TRBV11-2 and TRBJ2-5; D remains unclear. Trimming shortened V by 7 bases and J by 1 base, and 7 bases separated the two germline ends. Germline assignment: CDR1 SGHAT and CDR2 FQNNGV. The CDR3 is made up of 12 amino acids. The CDR3 here is CASTRLQETQYF. As DNA, the CDR3 is TGTGCCAGCACCCGTCTCCAAGAGACCCAGTACTTC.

This clonotype was picked up many times. The rearrangement joins TRBV18 to TRBJ1-2; D ambiguous. Germline V lookup: CDR1 KGHSH, CDR2 LQKENI. Trimming stripped 3 bases from V and 3 bases from J, with 11 bases between. This CDR3 region has 14 residues. CDR3 amino acids: CASSPSEADYGYTF. CDR3 sequence (DNA): TGTGCCAGCTCACCTAGTGAGGCGGACTATGGCTACACCTTC.

In its sample, this clonotype was seen a few times. V is TRBV2 and J is TRBJ2-2; D gene unclear. Looked up from germline, CDR1 is SNHLY and CDR2 is FYNNEI. Trimming took 5 bases from V and 1 from J, leaving 14 bases between them. The length of the CDR3 is 16 residues. The CDR3, as DNA: TGTGCCAGCAGTAATTTGGGGTTGAAGAACACCGGGGAGCTGTTTTTT. This codes for CASSNLGLKNTGELFF.

In this sample, this clonotype turned up a few times. The chain joins TRBV6-2 or TRBV6-3 to TRBJ2-7; no reliable D call. Per germline, CDR1 MNHEY and CDR2 SVGEGT. The CDR3 spans 12 residues. The V gene lost 6 bases and the J gene lost 2 bases, with 8 bases spanning the gap. This CDR3 is CASSQRTYEQYF. For the CDR3, the DNA is TGTGCCAGCAGCCAAAGGACCTACGAGCAGTACTTC.

This clonotype was seen ten or more times. This rearrangement joins TRBV29-1 to TRBJ2-5, with D perhaps matching TRBD1 (6 bases). Germline loops: CDR1 SQVTM, CDR2 ANQGSEA. The length of the CDR3 is 13 residues. Trimming cost V 3 bases and J 1 base, with 9 bases left between them. The CDR3: CSVERQVQETQYF. The CDR3 nucleotides read TGCAGCGTTGAGAGACAGGTCCAAGAGACCCAGTACTTC.

This clonotype was counted at least ten times. The chain carries TRBV29-1 and TRBJ2-4, with TRBD1 matching over 11 bases. This CDR3 comprises 14 residues. With 6 bases clipped from V and 7 bases from J, the junction kept 8 bases outside the gene matches. CDR1 is SQVTM, CDR2 ANQGSEA, per germline. The CDR3 loop is CSVGGQGDLNIQYF. CDR3 sequence (DNA): TGCAGCGTCGGGGGACAGGGGGACTTGAACATTCAGTACTTC.

With respect to this clonotype: Compared with germline, one end of the junction differs, possibly owing to a read error. The chain uses TRBV12-3 or TRBV12-4 and TRBJ2-5, with D perhaps TRBD1 (7 bases). There are 13 residues in the CDR3. This CDR3 is CASKGGQQGTQYF. The CDR3 DNA follows: TGTGCCAGCAAGGGGGGACAGCAAGGGACCCAGTACTTC.

The CDR3 reads CASRKGQGAEAFF. In nucleotides, the CDR3 is TGTGCCAGTCGAAAAGGACAGGGGGCGGAAGCTTTCTTT. This rearrangement joins TRBV19 to TRBJ1-1, with 11 bases aligning to TRBD1. Germline CDR1 is LNHDA and CDR2 is SQIVND (reference sequence). The V gene end was trimmed by 8 bases and the J gene end by 8 bases; junction bases not matched to a gene: 7. This CDR3 region has 13 residues.

In its sample, this clonotype was seen many times. This chain links TRBV5-1 with TRBJ2-1; 7 nucleotides match TRBD1. The V and J ends lost 4 bases and 5 bases, in that order; junction bases with no gene match: 6. Per the germline V gene, CDR1 is SGHRS and CDR2 is YFSETQ. The CDR3 is 14 amino acids. The CDR3 nucleotides read TGCGCCAGCAGCCGGACGACAGGGAACAATGAGCAGTTCTTC. It yields the protein CASSRTTGNNEQFF.

This clonotype has only a few counts. The rearrangement links TRBV2 to TRBJ2-5; possibly TRBD1 for D (5 bases). V dropped 7 bases and J dropped 0 bases, with 9 bases sitting between them. In germline, CDR1 is SNHLY, CDR2 FYNNEI. The CDR3 has 13 residues. This chain's CDR3 is CASTRTYQETQYF. The CDR3 DNA is TGTGCCAGCACTCGGACATACCAAGAGACCCAGTACTTC.

This clonotype was seen only a few times. The chain couples TRBV20-1 to TRBJ2-3; D may match TRBD1 or TRBD2 (5 bases each). Germline V gene lookup returns CDR1 DFQATT and CDR2 SNEGSKA (reference sequence). This CDR3 spans 16 amino acids. Trimming removed 0 bases from V and 1 base from J, with 14 bases in between. CDR3: CSARDPARGGTDTQYF. The CDR3 DNA reads TGCAGTGCTAGAGACCCGGCCCGAGGGGGCACAGATACGCAGTATTTT.

A word on this clonotype: A much more abundant neighbour one base away suggests this may be a read error. It is likely a read error, because the conserved phenylalanine at the end of the CDR3 is missing. The J gene is TRBJ2-1, the V gene TRBV10-3; tentatively, D is TRBD2 (6 bases). The CDR3 is 15 residues long. The ends were cut back, 0 bases at V and 5 bases at J, with 11 bases in the middle. Per germline, CDR1 ENHRY and CDR2 SYGVKD. In DNA form, the CDR3 reads TGTGCCATCAGTGAGTCCGTGGGACTTAACAATGAGCAGTTCTCC. Amino acid sequence: CAISESVGLNNEQFS.

A few counts support this clonotype. V and J are TRBV7-8 and TRBJ2-3; the D gene could be TRBD1 or TRBD2 (5 bases each). The V end was cut by 3 bases, the J end by 2 bases, with 15 bases between. The length of the CDR3 is 16 residues. Germline V gene sequence: CDR1 SGHVS, CDR2 FQNEAQ. CDR3 loop: CASSFRDPQSTDTQYF. In DNA, the CDR3 is TGTGCCAGCAGCTTCCGGGACCCTCAGTCCACAGATACGCAGTATTTT.

This clonotype showed up many times. The V and J genes are TRBV10-3 and TRBJ1-6, with D hard to call. CDR1 is ENHRY and CDR2 is SYGVKD in the germline V gene. V lost 6 bases and J lost 7, with 19 bases in between. CDR3 size: 16 residues. CDR3 amino acids: CAISESLGLGNSPLHF. The CDR3 DNA is TGTGCCATCAGCGAGAGCCTCGGATTGGGGAATTCACCCCTCCACTTT.

This clonotype was seen at least ten times. This chain links TRBV29-1 with TRBJ2-2; no clear D. Germline V CDR1 and CDR2: SQVTM, ANQGSEA. V shed 5 bases and J shed 0 bases, with 10 bases lying between them. The CDR3 is 14 residues long. CDR3 in DNA: TGCAGCGTTTCGGGCAGGCCGAACACCGGGGAGCTGTTTTTT. It yields the protein CSVSGRPNTGELFF.

This clonotype was seen ten or more times. The V call is TRBV11-1, the J call TRBJ2-7; TRBD1 matches at 10 bases. The germline V gene encodes CDR1 SGHAT and CDR2 FQDESV (reference sequence). Unmatched junction bases numbered 8, after V lost 5 bases and J lost 4 bases. The CDR3 totals 15 residues. The CDR3 loop is CASSRRTGQGYEQYF. The CDR3 DNA sequence: TGTGCCAGCAGCCGCCGAACGGGACAGGGGTACGAGCAGTACTTC.

This clonotype was recorded at least ten times. The chain combines TRBV7-2 with TRBJ1-3; TRBD1 aligns across 8 bases. CDR3 length equals 13 residues. The germline V gene has CDR1 SGHTA and CDR2 FQGNSA. V shed 5 bases, J shed 7 bases, and the junction held 4 bases outside the gene matches. Here the CDR3 DNA reads TGTGCCAGCAGCACACAGGGGGGCAACACCATATATTTT. Its protein product is CASSTQGGNTIYF.

This clonotype was detected many times. The genes are TRBV20-1 and TRBJ2-3; 9 bases fit TRBD2. V was clipped by 1 base and J by 2 bases; unmatched bases: 4. The germline V gene has CDR1 DFQATT and CDR2 SNEGSKA (reference sequence). The length of the CDR3 is 15 residues. For the CDR3, the DNA is TGCAGTGCTAGAGTGGCTAGCGGGAACACAGATACGCAGTATTTT. This codes for CSARVASGNTDTQYF.

This clonotype was seen a handful of times. One end of the junction varies from germline; a read error may be responsible. The chain couples TRBV28 to TRBJ2-3; no definite D call. This CDR3 is 12 amino acids long. Germline loops: CDR1 MDHEN, CDR2 SYDVKM. CDR3 loop: CASWLSKDTQYF. In DNA, the CDR3 is TGTGCCAGCTGGTTGAGCAAAGATACGCAGTATTTT.

The CDR3 here is CATSSGTGSRNEQFF. The CDR3 DNA reads TGTGCCACCAGCTCGGGGACAGGGTCCCGCAATGAGCAGTTCTTC. The chain links TRBV15 to TRBJ2-1; 9 bases fit TRBD1. V was clipped by 5 bases and J by 6 bases; unmatched bases: 8. This CDR3 spans 15 amino acids. Germline V CDR1 and CDR2: LNHNV, YYDKDF (reference sequence).

J is TRBJ2-7 and V is TRBV12-3 or TRBV12-4; possibly TRBD1 for D (5 bases). Trimming removed 6 bases from V and 4 bases from J, with 22 bases in between. This CDR3 comprises 16 residues. The CDR3 DNA is TGTGCCAGCAGCCGAACAGGACAAAACTGGGGTTACGAGCAGTACTTC. It yields the protein CASSRTGQNWGYEQYF.

This clonotype was observed many times. This could be a read error, since a much larger clone is one nucleotide away. This chain joins TRBV7-3 and TRBJ2-5; 14 nucleotides agree with TRBD2. CDR1 SGHTA and CDR2 FQGTGA come from the germline V gene. CDR3 length: 15 residues. Trimming took 5 bases from V and 4 from J; bases not matched to a gene: 3. The CDR3 region is CASSRLAGGRETQYF. The CDR3, as DNA: TGTGCCAGCAGCCGACTAGCGGGGGGGCGAGAGACCCAGTACTTC.

This clonotype was seen at least ten times. A much larger clone sits a single nucleotide away, making a read error possible. V gene TRBV11-3 combines with J gene TRBJ2-3; D might be TRBD2 (6 bases). Germline V gives CDR1 SGHNT, CDR2 YENEEA. V dropped 0 bases and J dropped 5 bases, with 6 bases sitting between them. This CDR3 has 13 residues. DNA for the CDR3: TGTGCCAGCAGCTTAGAGGGGGGAGATACGCAGTATTTT. Protein sequence: CASSLEGGDTQYF.

This clonotype was detected once. The rearrangement links TRBV2 to TRBJ2-5; 7 nucleotides align to TRBD1. The CDR3 length is 13 residues. Trimming cost V 6 bases and J 5 bases; bases outside gene matches: 6. Germline CDR1 is SNHLY and CDR2 is FYNNEI. In DNA, the CDR3 is TGTGCCAGCAGCGGGACAGTAGACGAGACCCAGTACTTC. As protein: CASSGTVDETQYF.

The chain joins TRBV7-2 to TRBJ2-4, with D maybe TRBD1 (7 bases). Trimming took off 5 bases at V and 6 bases at J, with 11 bases between the two ends. Germline V lookup: CDR1 SGHTA, CDR2 FQGNSA. The CDR3 runs to 13 residues. The CDR3 nucleotides read TGTGCCAGCAGCGGCCAGGGGGGAAACATTCAGTACTTC. Its protein is CASSGQGGNIQYF.

A few counts support this clonotype. The gene calls are TRBV20-1 and TRBJ2-7, with D possibly matching TRBD2 (5 bases). CDR3 length: 14 amino acids. CDR1 and CDR2 from the germline V gene are DFQATT and SNEGSKA (reference sequence). V was pared by 7 bases and J by 4 bases, with 20 bases between. CDR3 bases: TGCAGTGGGACCCCGGATGGGAGTCAGTACGAGCAGTACTTC. Translating it yields CSGTPDGSQYEQYF.

This clonotype appeared many times. The chain is built from TRBV7-8 and TRBJ2-2; D not resolved. Per germline, CDR1 SGHVS and CDR2 FQNEAQ. The CDR3 contains 14 residues. Trimming pared 1 base from V and 0 bases from J, leaving 3 bases between. The CDR3 region is CASSLDSNTGELFF. The CDR3 coding sequence is TGTGCCAGCAGCTTAGACTCGAACACCGGGGAGCTGTTTTTT.

As for this clonotype: A junction boundary mismatches the germline segment, possibly from a read error. The chain combines TRBV7-8 with TRBJ2-3; 12 positions match TRBD2. The V gene's germline CDR1 is SGHVS and CDR2 FQNEAQ. CDR3 size: 16 residues. This chain's CDR3 is CASSQPLAGGQDTRYF. The CDR3 bases are TGTGCCAGCAGCCAACCTCTAGCGGGGGGGCAAGATACGCGGTATTTT.

The V call is TRBV4-1, the J call TRBJ1-1; tentative D call: TRBD1 (5 bases). V shed 4 bases and J shed 4 bases, with 7 bases lying between them. Germline assignment: CDR1 MGHRA and CDR2 YSYEKL. The CDR3 is 12 residues long. This chain's CDR3 is CASSRDSTEAFF. The CDR3 bases are TGCGCCAGCAGCCGAGACAGCACTGAAGCTTTCTTT.

V usage is TRBV19 and J usage is TRBJ1-2; 7 bases align to TRBD1. Germline V gene lookup returns CDR1 LNHDA and CDR2 SQIVND (reference sequence). Trimming cost V 3 bases and J 6 bases; bases outside gene matches: 10. The length of the CDR3 is 15 residues. CDR3 region: CASSIIGGAENGYTF. The CDR3 DNA reads as TGTGCCAGTAGTATTATAGGGGGCGCTGAGAATGGCTACACCTTC. The full variable domain, completed using reference TRBV19 and TRBJ1-2, is DGGITQSPKYLFRKEGQNVTLSCEQNLNHDAMYWYRQDPGQGLRLIYYSQIVNDFQKGDIAEGYSVSREKKESFPLTVTSAQKNPTAFYLCASSIIGGAENGYTFGSGTRLTVV.